The rows below give T cell receptor beta chains drawn from one sample of a study of graft-versus-host responses after intestinal transplantation. Clones were sequenced by immunoSEQ multiplex PCR, and TCRdb holds only the in-frame ones, with some missing. The sample has more than 100,000 clones, over 80% seen once; the top ten hold more than 0.1%. These receptors' antigens are unknown. The sample in question was unstimulated CD4+ T cells sorted from spleen or lymph node cells, obtained before intestinal transplant. All receptors derive from a human donor who received an intestinal transplant. Both conserved end residues are part of each CDR3. A D gene is named only where the DNA matches it firmly. Some rows have no size entry. The others give once, few or many, or a class for an expanded clone.

TRBJ2-7,TRBV6-1,NA,NA,TGTGCCAGCAACCCAAGGTGGCTCCTCTACGAGCAGTACTTC,CASNPRWLLYEQYF
TRBJ2-2,TRBV27,TRBD1,NA,TGTGCCAGCAAAAAGACAGGGGTTAAGGCGGGGGAGCTGTTTTTT,CASKKTGVKAGELFF
TRBJ2-5,TRBV5-1,TRBD2,once,TGCGCCAGCAGTGCCGGGCTAGCGGGAGAAGAGACCCAGTACTTC,CASSAGLAGEETQYF
TRBJ1-2,TRBV5-1,NA,NA,TGCGCCAGCAGCTTGTGGAGGGGGGGCTATGGCTACACCTTC,CASSLWRGGYGYTF
TRBJ1-1,TRBV7-3,NA,NA,TGTGCCAGCAGCTTAGAGATGAACACTGAAGCTTTCTTT,CASSLEMNTEAFF
TRBJ2-7,TRBV5-1,NA,NA,TGCGCCAGCAGCTTGTGGACTTTCATGGTGAGTCAGGGGCGCCCCTACGAGCAGTACTTC,CASSLWTFMVSQGRPYEQYF
TRBJ1-2,TRBV30,NA,NA,TGTGCCTGGAGTAGGGTCCAGGGCGATGGCTACACCTTC,CAWSRVQGDGYTF
TRBJ2-2,TRBV15,NA,NA,TGTGCCACCAGCAGAGCAGGCAGATTGAACACCGGGGAGCTGTTTTTT,CATSRAGRLNTGELFF
TRBJ1-5,TRBV5-1,NA,NA,TGCGCCAGCAGCTTGGAAGGCCAGAACCCCCAGCATTTT,CASSLEGQNPQHF
TRBJ1-4,TRBV6-1,TRBD1,NA,TGTGCCAGCAGAACCGGGACAGGGAGTGAAAAACTGTTTTTT,CASRTGTGSEKLFF
TRBJ1-5,TRBV18,NA,NA,TGTGCCAGCTCACCACTCGGGTCAGGCAATCAGCCCCAGCATTTT,CASSPLGSGNQPQHF
TRBJ2-3,TRBV2,NA,NA,TGTGCCAGCTCAGGTCAGGGGGGCACTAGCACAGATACGCAGTATTTT,CASSGQGGTSTDTQYF
TRBJ1-4,TRBV5-1,NA,NA,TGCGCCAGCAGAGAGGGTTTCGGAGAAAAACTGTTTTTT,CASREGFGEKLFF
TRBJ1-1,TRBV5-1,NA,NA,TGCGCCAGCAGCCCCTCAGGAGGGGGGACTGAAGCTTTCTTT,CASSPSGGGTEAFF
TRBJ1-2,TRBV7-2,NA,NA,TGTGCCAGCAGCTCACAAAGAGAGACAGGCAACTATGGCTACACCTTC,CASSSQRETGNYGYTF
TRBJ1-2,TRBV30,NA,NA,TGTGCCGCGGGGAGGGGTAATCATGGCTACACCTTC,CAAGRGNHGYTF
TRBJ2-1,TRBV7-6,TRBD2,NA,TGTGCCAGCAGCTTCCGACTAGCGGTGGCCTACAATGAGCAGTTCTTC,CASSFRLAVAYNEQFF
TRBJ2-7,TRBV6-5,TRBD1,few,TGTGCCAGCAGTTACCGGGACAGGAGCTCCTACGAGCAGTACTTC,CASSYRDRSSYEQYF
TRBJ2-7,TRBV6-5,NA,NA,TGTGCCAGCAGTTCCGTCACCCCCAGCGAGCAGTACTTC,CASSSVTPSEQYF
TRBJ2-7,TRBV11-1,NA,few,TGTGCCAGCTCCCGTGCGGATGTTCGGGCGGACGAGCAGTACTTC,CASSRADVRADEQYF
TRBJ2-7,TRBV5-1,TRBD1,NA,TGCGCCAGCAGCTTGCTGGACAGGGGAGGTCCGATCCACGAGCAGTACTTC,CASSLLDRGGPIHEQYF
TRBJ2-3,TRBV5-1,NA,NA,TGCGCCAGCAGCTTGGTGGCTCAGGGCCCTACAGATACGCAGTATTTT,CASSLVAQGPTDTQYF
TRBJ2-1,TRBV6-5,NA,NA,TGTGCCAGCAGTGATAGACTTATTCGCAGTGAGCAGTTCTTC,CASSDRLIRSEQFF
TRBJ1-1,TRBV18,NA,NA,TGTGCCAGCTCACCTCCGGGACGGTCTCGAAAGACTGAAGCTTTCTTT,CASSPPGRSRKTEAFF
TRBJ2-7,TRBV10-2,NA,NA,TGCGCCAGCAGTGACCGACAGGTCATCTCCTACGAGCAGTACTTC,CASSDRQVISYEQYF
TRBJ1-5,TRBV6-5,TRBD1,NA,TGTGCCAGCAGTTACGACAGGGTGAATCAGCCCCAGCATTTT,CASSYDRVNQPQHF
TRBJ1-4,TRBV30,TRBD1,NA,TGTGCCTGGAGCGGGGACAGAGGCGAAAAACTGTTTTTT,CAWSGDRGEKLFF
TRBJ1-2,TRBV7-8,NA,NA,TGTGCCAGCAGCTTAAGTGAGGGGTTTAGGTATGGCTACACCTTC,CASSLSEGFRYGYTF
TRBJ2-1,TRBV9,TRBD2,NA,TGTGCCAGCAGCGTAGTGTCTAGCGGCAATGAGCAGTTCTTC,CASSVVSSGNEQFF
TRBJ2-2,TRBV7-2,TRBD2,NA,TGTGCCAGCAGGCCCGGCGGGGGGGACACCGGGGAGCTGTTTTTT,CASRPGGGDTGELFF